This entry lists 3 T cell receptor beta chains sequenced from one sample in a study of blood T cells in healthy people across ages. A second PCR of 7 to 11 cycles used a sample-barcoded 5' primer and a J-beta primer mix. Via MiXCR, TCRdb re-called the 5' RACE reads, giving one row per CDR3 protein. In the table there are approximately 800,000 distinct CDR3 sequences, roughly 56% of which are singletons. Sample: blood. Every receptor here comes from a middle-aged man in good health.

This clonotype appeared a single time. The chain combines TRBV11-2 with TRBJ1-4, with D unclear. This CDR3 region has 15 residues. V was trimmed by 6 bases and J by 5 bases, leaving 16 bases between them. Germline V gives CDR1 SGHAT, CDR2 FQNNGV. CDR3 sequence (DNA): TGTGCCAGCAGTTCTCTATCAAGAGGCAATGAAAAACTGTTTTTT. This gives the protein CASSSLSRGNEKLFF.

In its sample, this clonotype was seen once. The chain joins TRBV7-2 to TRBJ1-1; tentatively, D is TRBD1 (5 bases). The germline V gene encodes CDR1 SGHTA and CDR2 FQGNSA. Between the trimmed V and J ends, which lost 3 bases and 5 bases, there was a span of 13 bases. This CDR3 region has 14 residues. CDR3 nucleotides: TGTGCCAGCAGCTTCCATCAGGGTGCGACTGAAGCTTTCTTT. It translates to CASSFHQGATEAFF.

The chain links TRBV7-2 to TRBJ2-5; D is ambiguous. V was cut by 3 bases and J by 4 bases, with 24 bases left in between. The CDR3 length is 18 residues. Germline loops: CDR1 SGHTA, CDR2 FQGNSA. The CDR3 reads CASSFSGNKRPSPETQYF. DNA of the CDR3: TGTGCCAGCAGCTTTTCCGGCAACAAACGCCCCTCACCAGAGACCCAGTACTTC.